The present entry profiles one T cell receptor (beta chain) with its context. These data come from a study of blood T cells in healthy people across ages. Primers used in a second PCR of roughly 6 to 11 cycles were a sample-barcoded 5' primer and a J-beta primer mix. Each CDR3 protein gets one entry after TCRdb re-called the 5' RACE reads with MiXCR. The table shows about 1.4 million distinct CDR3 sequences, with approximately 59% occurring only once. CDR1 and CDR2 (germline): MDHEN, SYDVKM. V lost 5 bases, J lost 11 bases, and 11 bases stayed unmatched. This CDR3 is 13 amino acids long. The chain joins TRBV28 to TRBJ2-5; 7 positions agree with TRBD1. The sequencing input was blood. This receptor was obtained from a man between 18 and 35 years old in good health. The CDR3 reads CASSNTGAGEQYF. CDR3 in DNA: TGTGCCAGCAGTAACACAGGGGCTGGAGAGCAGTACTTC.